Below are 26 T cell receptor beta chains sequenced from a single sample in a study of post-analysis software for immune sequencing data. Study-wide points: Among roughly 5 TRBV segments more frequent in patients than controls were TRBV5-6, TRBV5-1 and TRBV20-1.

Unique molecular identifiers tagged the TCR beta cDNA libraries. TCRdb reprocessed the PCR reads via MiXCR and lists one record per CDR3 protein. The sample has roughly 400,000 distinct CDR3 sequences, 39% seen once. Antigen specificity for these receptors is unknown. The sequenced material came from blood. These receptor sequences come from a girl aged 2-10 years with multiple sclerosis.

This clonotype showed up just a few times. At one boundary the junction diverges from the germline segment, which might be a read error. CDR3 sequence reads: CASTAGTGNYHEQFF. CDR3 in DNA: TGCGCCAGCACCGCCGGGACAGGTAACTACCATGAGCAGTTCTTC. The chain uses TRBV5-1 and TRBJ2-1; 8 nucleotides agree with TRBD1. CDR3 length equals 15 residues. Germline lookup yields CDR1 SGHRS and CDR2 YFSETQ.

CDR3 in amino acids: CSVGGRASNQPQHF. The CDR3 DNA sequence: TGCAGTGTGGGCGGCAGGGCCAGCAATCAGCCCCAGCATTTT. This sequence joins TRBV20-1 and TRBJ1-5; D perhaps matches TRBD1 (5 bases). This CDR3 has 14 amino acids. The V and J ends lost 7 bases and 1 base respectively, with 14 bases between them. Looked up from germline, CDR1 is DFQATT and CDR2 is SNEGSKA (reference sequence).

CDR3 DNA: TGTGCCAGCAGTCCGCATTGGGAGAGTAGCAATCAGCCCCAGCATTTT. Its translation: CASSPHWESSNQPQHF. The V call is TRBV6-6, the J call TRBJ1-5; no clear D. Deletions cut 5 bases from V and 0 bases from J, with 14 bases between. The length of the CDR3 is 16 residues. Germline loops: CDR1 MNHNY, CDR2 SVGAGI (reference sequence).

This clonotype came up a few times. The chain carries TRBV20-1 and TRBJ1-2; D is unresolved. The germline V and J ends were trimmed by 5 bases and 6 bases, with 10 bases remaining between them. This CDR3 has 11 residues. The germline gives CDR1 DFQATT, CDR2 SNEGSKA (reference sequence). The DNA for the CDR3 is TGCAGTGCTGTGGGGAAGGATGGCTACACCTTC. It translates to CSAVGKDGYTF.

This sequence joins TRBV18 and TRBJ2-3; D call uncertain. Per the germline V gene, CDR1 is KGHSH and CDR2 is LQKENI. This CDR3 has 12 residues. The V gene lost 8 bases and the J gene lost 6 bases, with 12 bases spanning the gap. The CDR3 loop reads CASLAGTDTQYF. The CDR3 bases are TGTGCCAGCCTCGCTGGAACGGATACGCAGTATTTT. The full variable domain, completed using reference TRBV18 and TRBJ2-3, is NAGVMQNPRHLVRRRGQEARLRCSPMKGHSHVYWYRQLPEEGLKFMVYLQKENIIDESGMPKERFSAEFPKEGPSILRIQQVVRGDSAAYFCASLAGTDTQYFGPGTRLTVL.

DNA of the CDR3: TGTGCCAGCAGTTACGGACAGGGGTACTCCTACGAGCAGTACTTC. It is translated as CASSYGQGYSYEQYF. The chain carries TRBV6-5 and TRBJ2-7; 9 bases fit TRBD1. V shed 2 bases and J 0 bases; nucleotides not matched to a gene: 2. Germline V CDR1 and CDR2: MNHEY, SVGAGI. This CDR3 region has 15 residues.

This clonotype was recorded a few times. CDR3 nucleotide sequence: TGTGCCAGCAGTCCACGGACAGAGAACACTGAAGCTTTCTTT. Translating it yields CASSPRTENTEAFF. V gene TRBV12-3 or TRBV12-4 combines with J gene TRBJ1-1; tentatively, D is TRBD1 (6 bases). V lost 5 bases and J lost 1, with 11 bases in between. This CDR3 region has 14 residues.

This clonotype was recorded at least ten times. This chain joins TRBV29-1 and TRBJ2-1; 11 bases agree with TRBD1. Germline V CDR1 and CDR2: SQVTM, ANQGSEA. Trimming took 8 bases from V and 9 from J; bases not matched to a gene: 9. The CDR3 is made up of 13 amino acids. CDR3 bases: TGCAGCTTAGGACAGGGGGCGTATAGTGAGCAGTTCTTC. Amino acid sequence: CSLGQGAYSEQFF.

This chain connects TRBV6-1 to TRBJ1-5, with TRBD1 identical over 11 bases. CDR1 and CDR2 from the germline V gene are MNHNS and SASEGT. The CDR3 contains 15 residues. Unmatched junction bases numbered 8, after V lost 6 bases and J lost 7 bases. The CDR3, as DNA: TGTGCCAGCAGCGCCGGACAGGGGGCGGGGCAGCCCCAGCATTTT. Amino acid sequence: CASSAGQGAGQPQHF.

V is TRBV7-8 and J is TRBJ2-7; tentatively, D is TRBD1 or TRBD2 (7 bases each). V lost 1 base and J lost 6, with 16 bases in between. Germline V CDR1 and CDR2: SGHVS, FQNEAQ. CDR3 length equals 15 residues. The CDR3 here is CASSLVRQGGGEQYF. The CDR3, as DNA: TGTGCCAGCAGCTTAGTGCGACAGGGCGGGGGCGAGCAGTACTTC.

This sequence joins TRBV4-2 and TRBJ2-7; possibly TRBD1 or TRBD2 for D (5 bases each). V lost 1 base to trimming and J lost 7 bases, with 20 bases between them. The CDR3 loop spans 16 amino acids. CDR1 is LGHNA, CDR2 YNFKEQ, per germline. CDR3 residues: CASSQGVRGGNEEQYF. CDR3 nucleotides: TGTGCCAGCAGCCAAGGAGTGAGGGGTGGGAACGAGGAGCAGTACTTC.

The V call is TRBV3-1, the J call TRBJ2-5; D unclear. The J call is doubtful: the DNA matches TRBJ2-4 better. This CDR3 spans 13 amino acids. The germline V gene has CDR1 LGHDT and CDR2 YNNKEL (reference sequence). The CDR3: CASSQEGTFIQYF. CDR3 nucleotides: TGTGCCAGCAGCCAAGAGGGTACGTTCATTCAGTACTTC.

This sequence joins TRBV12-3 or TRBV12-4 and TRBJ1-5; D might be TRBD1 (6 bases). Trimming removed 3 bases from V and 6 bases from J, with 18 bases in between. The CDR3 contains 16 residues. CDR3 in amino acids: CASSFGGTRGTQPQHF. The CDR3 nucleotides are TGTGCCAGCAGTTTTGGCGGGACTAGGGGGACTCAGCCCCAGCATTTT.

This rearrangement joins TRBV7-2 to TRBJ2-7; D is uncertain. The CDR3 covers 15 residues. Germline V gene lookup returns CDR1 SGHTA and CDR2 FQGNSA. Trimming pared 4 bases from V and 1 base from J, leaving 14 bases between. The CDR3 sequence is CASSSRLGSSYEQYF. For the CDR3, the DNA is TGTGCCAGCAGCTCCCGCTTGGGAAGTTCCTACGAGCAGTACTTC.

The V gene is TRBV12-3 or TRBV12-4, the J gene TRBJ2-3; 12 nucleotides line up with TRBD2. Trimming took 5 bases from V and 4 from J; bases not matched to a gene: 10. There are 17 residues in the CDR3. Here the CDR3 reads CASSPCSSGRAADTQYF. Here the CDR3 DNA reads TGTGCCAGCAGTCCATGCTCTAGCGGGAGGGCCGCAGATACGCAGTATTTT.

V and J are TRBV7-2 and TRBJ2-3, with D possibly being TRBD2 (5 bases). CDR1 is SGHTA, CDR2 FQGNSA, per germline. The V gene lost 0 bases and the J gene lost 2 bases, with 12 bases spanning the gap. The CDR3 runs 16 residues. CDR3 DNA: TGTGCCAGCAGCTTAGCCCCACTAGGGAACACAGATACGCAGTATTTT. Translated, it gives CASSLAPLGNTDTQYF.

This sequence joins TRBV4-2 and TRBJ1-5; D gene ambiguous. The CDR3 spans 13 residues. CDR1 and CDR2 (germline): LGHNA, YNFKEQ. V dropped 0 bases and J dropped 5 bases, with 5 bases sitting between them. The CDR3 sequence: CASSQERDQPQHF. In nucleotides, the CDR3 is TGTGCCAGCAGCCAAGAGAGGGATCAGCCCCAGCATTTT.

This clonotype came up a few times. V is TRBV10-3 and J is TRBJ1-1; 8 bases match TRBD1. V shed 3 bases and J 1 base; nucleotides not matched to a gene: 13. The CDR3 spans 18 residues. Germline loops: CDR1 ENHRY, CDR2 SYGVKD. The CDR3 is CAISDLGDPDRENTEAFF. The CDR3 DNA follows: TGTGCCATCAGTGATTTGGGGGACCCGGACAGGGAGAACACTGAAGCTTTCTTT.

The CDR3 region is CASSRQYFYNEQFF. The CDR3 DNA reads as TGTGCCAGCAGCCGACAGTATTTCTACAATGAGCAGTTCTTC. V and J are TRBV27 and TRBJ2-1; D possibly corresponds to TRBD1 (5 bases). Germline-derived CDR1 and CDR2 are MNHEY and SMNVEV (reference sequence). The CDR3 has 14 residues. Trimming removed 6 bases from V and 3 bases from J, with 12 bases in between.

The rearrangement uses TRBV5-1 and TRBJ2-1; the match to TRBD2 covers 11 bases. In germline, CDR1 is SGHRS, CDR2 YFSETQ. This CDR3 has 15 residues. After removal of 4 bases from V and 6 bases from J, the junction contained 6 bases not matched to a gene. The CDR3 sequence: CASSETSGGFNEQFF. The CDR3 nucleotides are TGCGCCAGCAGCGAAACTAGCGGGGGTTTCAATGAGCAGTTCTTC.

This sequence joins TRBV29-1 and TRBJ2-1; a possible D gene is TRBD2 (6 bases). The germline CDR1 and CDR2 sequences are SQVTM and ANQGSEA. This CDR3 has 12 amino acids. CDR3 loop: CISGGSFNEQFF. CDR3 sequence (DNA): TGCATTTCCGGGGGATCGTTCAATGAGCAGTTCTTC.

In its sample, this clonotype was seen a few times. The V gene is TRBV7-2, the J gene TRBJ2-7, with D unresolved. The germline V and J ends were trimmed by 1 base and 6 bases, with 10 bases remaining between them. The CDR3 runs 13 residues. CDR1 and CDR2 (germline): SGHTA, FQGNSA. Here the CDR3 reads CASSLEVSPEQYF. CDR3 DNA sequence: TGTGCCAGCAGCTTAGAGGTCTCCCCCGAGCAGTACTTC.

The chain employs TRBV20-1 and TRBJ1-4; D gene uncertain. The CDR3 covers 16 residues. Germline CDR1 reads DFQATT; CDR2 reads SNEGSKA (reference sequence). The ends were cut back, 0 bases at V and 1 base at J, with 12 bases in the middle. Written as DNA, the CDR3 is TGCAGTGCTAGAGAGAGGGAGATCGGAACTAATGAAAAACTGTTTTTT. It yields the protein CSAREREIGTNEKLFF.

The V gene is TRBV7-2, the J gene TRBJ2-7, with 8 bases matching TRBD2. Germline values: CDR1 SGHTA, CDR2 FQGNSA. The CDR3 loop spans 14 amino acids. Trimming removed 3 bases from V and 0 bases from J; junction bases left unmatched: 1. The CDR3 reads CASSFSGNSYEQYF. The CDR3 DNA follows: TGTGCCAGCAGCTTTAGCGGGAACTCCTACGAGCAGTACTTC. Filled out from reference TRBV7-2 and TRBJ2-7, the complete variable domain reads GAGVSQSPSNKVTEKGKDVELRCDPISGHTALYWYRQSLGQGLEFLIYFQGNSAPDKSGLPSDRFSAERTGGSVSTLTIQRTQQEDSAVYLCASSFSGNSYEQYFGPGTRLTVT.

This clonotype was found a few times. The J gene is TRBJ1-2, the V gene TRBV7-2, with 11 bases identical to TRBD1. Losses at the gene ends were 5 bases for V and 2 bases for J; bases not matched to a gene: 4. Germline CDR1 is SGHTA and CDR2 is FQGNSA. This CDR3 has 15 residues. In DNA, the CDR3 is TGTGCCAGCAGCCTACGGACAGGGGGCAACTATGGCTACACCTTC. Its translation is CASSLRTGGNYGYTF.

A single count supports this clonotype. The chain couples TRBV29-1 to TRBJ2-1; D is uncertain. This CDR3 comprises 19 residues. CDR1 and CDR2 (germline): SQVTM, ANQGSEA. The CDR3 bases are TGCACGATTTTAGGAAGGCCCAACTTAGGAAGAGAGGAGTGCAATGAGCAGTTCTTC. Its protein is CTILGRPNLGREECNEQFF.